Listed below are T cell receptor beta chains from one sample, sequenced in a study of shared clonotypes between healthy human individuals. The table came from immunoSEQ multiplex PCR; TCRdb's copy has only in-frame clones and leaves some out. The table lists roughly 2.6 million clones, around 90% of them singletons. Sequenced material: naive CD4+ T cells sorted from blood. These receptors all come from a man aged 18 to 35 in good health. Both conserved end residues are part of each CDR3. The D gene is left open where the match is weak. Clone size, where shown, is once, few, many, or a class for clones that have expanded.

TRBV4-1	TRBJ1-1	.	TRBD1	CASTTIRTGGPNTEAFF	TGCGCCAGCACTACTATTCGGACAGGGGGCCCGAACACTGAAGCTTTCTTT
TRBV5-6	TRBJ2-1	.	TRBD1	CASSRTGATPEQFF	TGTGCCAGCAGCCGGACAGGGGCCACGCCAGAGCAGTTCTTC
TRBV10-3	TRBJ2-3	.	.	CAISEFTGSTDTQYF	TGTGCCATCAGTGAGTTTACAGGGAGCACAGATACGCAGTATTTT
TRBV27	TRBJ1-2	.	.	CASRAGNYGYTF	TGTGCCAGCAGGGCTGGGAACTATGGCTACACCTTC
TRBV9	TRBJ2-5	.	TRBD2	CASSVVGGVGETQYF	TGTGCCAGCAGCGTAGTGGGAGGGGTAGGAGAGACCCAGTACTTC
TRBV5-4	TRBJ1-1	few	.	CASSSTGNTEAFF	TGTGCCAGCAGCTCGACGGGGAACACTGAAGCTTTCTTT
TRBV11-2	TRBJ1-2	.	TRBD1	CASREIRDRGNGYTF	TGTGCCAGCAGGGAAATCCGGGACAGGGGAAATGGCTACACCTTC
TRBV28	TRBJ2-1	.	TRBD2	CASSSLAGGYNEQFF	TGTGCCAGCAGTTCTTTAGCGGGGGGGTACAATGAGCAGTTCTTC
TRBV5-4	TRBJ2-7	.	TRBD1	CASSKGDRDYEQYF	TGTGCCAGCAGCAAAGGGGACAGGGACTACGAGCAGTACTTC
TRBV2	TRBJ1-3	once	.	CASSPLGFDSGNTIYF	TGTGCCAGCAGCCCCCTCGGATTTGACTCTGGAAACACCATATATTTT
TRBV7-2	TRBJ2-1	.	.	CASSQRATGPYNEQFF	TGTGCCAGCAGCCAGCGGGCTACTGGTCCCTACAATGAGCAGTTCTTC
TRBV15	TRBJ1-6	.	.	CATSNSGARDSPLHF	TGTGCCACCAGCAACTCAGGAGCAAGGGATTCACCCCTCCACTTT
TRBV4-3	TRBJ2-7	.	.	CASSQERDVAGEQYF	TGCGCCAGCAGCCAAGAGAGGGACGTGGCAGGGGAGCAGTACTTC
TRBV6-1	TRBJ1-5	.	TRBD1	CASSETRMVLGGGQPQHF	TGTGCCAGCAGTGAAACTAGAATGGTGCTAGGGGGCGGGCAGCCCCAGCATTTT
TRBV5-1	TRBJ2-3	.	.	CASSSGLSTDTQYF	TGCGCCAGCAGCTCCGGACTAAGCACAGATACGCAGTATTTT
TRBV10-3	TRBJ2-6	.	.	CAIFPGEGTGANVLTF	TGTGCCATCTTCCCTGGAGAGGGTACTGGGGCCAACGTCCTGACTTTC
TRBV5-5	TRBJ1-1	few	.	CASSLMLGTEAFF	TGTGCCAGCAGCTTGATGTTGGGCACTGAAGCTTTCTTT
TRBV7-9	TRBJ2-5	.	.	CASSFPLETQYF	TGTGCCAGCAGCTTCCCTCTTGAGACCCAGTACTTC
TRBV6-1	TRBJ1-1	.	.	CASSERPGVRGDTEAFF	TGTGCCAGCAGTGAAAGGCCCGGAGTGAGGGGCGACACTGAAGCTTTCTTT
TRBV6-1	TRBJ2-1	.	.	CASSPTGFPYNEQFF	TGTGCCAGCAGTCCAACAGGCTTCCCTTACAATGAGCAGTTCTTC
TRBV30	TRBJ1-1	.	TRBD1	CAGDRVNTEAFF	TGTGCCGGAGACAGGGTGAACACTGAAGCTTTCTTT
TRBV15	TRBJ2-1	.	TRBD1	CATSRDRTRTGGSGEQFF	TGTGCCACCAGCAGAGATAGAACCCGGACAGGGGGAAGCGGTGAGCAGTTCTTC
TRBV7-9	TRBJ2-3	once	.	CASSLRQPTADTQYF	TGTGCCAGCAGCTTAAGACAGCCCACGGCAGATACGCAGTATTTT
TRBV5-1	TRBJ2-4	few	.	CASSSSGDSAKNIQYF	TGCGCCAGCAGCTCGTCCGGGGACTCAGCCAAAAACATTCAGTACTTC
TRBV7-9	TRBJ1-1	.	.	CASSLAGPQNTEAFF	TGTGCCAGCAGCTTGGCCGGTCCTCAGAACACTGAAGCTTTCTTT
TRBV19	TRBJ1-1	.	.	CASMTEGNTEAFF	TGTGCCAGTATGACAGAGGGAAACACTGAAGCTTTCTTT
TRBV12-5	TRBJ2-1	.	.	CASVRGAGYNEQFF	TGTGCTAGTGTCCGGGGGGCAGGGTACAATGAGCAGTTCTTC
TRBV7-3	TRBJ1-1	.	.	CASSSVGGKAFF	TGTGCCAGCAGCTCCGTTGGGGGGAAAGCTTTCTTT
TRBV6-1	TRBJ2-1	.	.	CASSEDYRSYNEQFF	TGTGCCAGCAGTGAGGACTATCGCTCCTACAATGAGCAGTTCTTC
TRBV6-1	TRBJ1-1	.	TRBD1	CASSPTGVGTEAFF	TGTGCCAGCAGCCCGACAGGGGTGGGCACTGAAGCTTTCTTT
TRBV7-2	TRBJ2-5	.	TRBD2	CASSSVLAGEAQYF	TGTGCCAGCAGCTCCGTACTAGCGGGAGAGGCCCAGTACTTC
TRBV11-2	TRBJ1-2	.	.	CASSLTSYGYTF	TGTGCCAGCAGCCTAACGTCCTATGGCTACACCTTC
TRBV4-3	TRBJ2-7	.	TRBD2	CASSQGMAGVYEQYF	TGCGCCAGCAGCCAAGGTATGGCGGGAGTCTACGAGCAGTACTTC
TRBV6-6	TRBJ1-3	.	.	CASSQYTGNTIYF	TGTGCCAGCAGTCAGTACACGGGAAACACCATATATTTT
TRBV28	TRBJ2-7	.	.	CASLPGGPSYEQYF	TGTGCCAGCCTGCCCGGGGGACCCTCCTACGAGCAGTACTTC
TRBV5-1	TRBJ1-2	once	.	CASSLVGEGGYTF	TGCGCCAGCAGCTTGGTCGGGGAGGGTGGCTACACCTTC
TRBV30	TRBJ1-5	.	.	CAWSPRASNQPQHF	TGTGCCTGGAGCCCGAGGGCTAGCAATCAGCCCCAGCATTTT
TRBV18	TRBJ2-6	.	.	CASSPSGSGANVLTF	TGTGCCAGCTCACCCTCCGGCTCTGGGGCCAACGTCCTGACTTTC
TRBV7-9	TRBJ1-4	.	.	CASRPDGATNEKLFF	TGTGCCAGCAGACCGGACGGGGCAACTAATGAAAAACTGTTTTTT
TRBV5-1	TRBJ2-1	.	TRBD1	CASSLQGSSYNEQFF	TGCGCCAGCAGCTTACAGGGGAGCTCCTACAATGAGCAGTTCTTC
TRBV10-3	TRBJ1-5	.	TRBD1	CAISGTGGSNQPQHF	TGTGCCATCAGTGGGACAGGGGGAAGCAATCAGCCCCAGCATTTT
TRBV19	TRBJ1-2	.	TRBD1	CASRPPQGARGYTF	TGTGCCAGTAGGCCACCTCAGGGGGCGCGTGGCTACACCTTC
TRBV29-1	TRBJ2-5	.	TRBD2	CRSPGGTRETQYF	TGCAGGTCTCCGGGGGGAACAAGGGAGACCCAGTACTTC
TRBV5-1	TRBJ1-3	.	TRBD1	CASSFTAGQHSGNTIYF	TGCGCCAGCAGCTTCACAGCGGGACAGCACTCTGGAAACACCATATATTTT
TRBV11-3	TRBJ2-1	.	.	CASSLGDLYNEQFF	TGTGCCAGCAGCTTAGGTGACCTTTACAATGAGCAGTTCTTC
TRBV18	TRBJ2-7	once	.	CASSPGRHEQYF	TGTGCCAGCTCACCGGGGCGCCACGAGCAGTACTTC
TRBV2	TRBJ2-5	once	.	CASSDPGPQETQYF	TGTGCCAGCAGTGACCCGGGACCACAAGAGACCCAGTACTTC
TRBV10-3	TRBJ2-5	.	TRBD2	CAISEGTSGETQYF	TGTGCCATCAGTGAGGGGACTAGCGGTGAGACCCAGTACTTC
TRBV7-9	TRBJ1-6	few	TRBD1	CASSQDRVDSPLHF	TGTGCCAGCAGCCAAGACAGGGTTGACTCACCCCTCCACTTT
TRBV25-1	TRBJ2-2	.	TRBD1	CASSVRDRAIGELFF	TGTGCCAGCAGTGTCCGGGACAGGGCAATCGGGGAGCTGTTTTTT
TRBV7-9	TRBJ2-3	.	TRBD2	CASSLGALAGETDTQYF	TGTGCCAGCAGCTTAGGGGCACTAGCGGGAGAGACAGATACGCAGTATTTT
TRBV11-1	TRBJ2-5	.	.	CASSPPGLLETQYF	TGTGCCAGCAGCCCGCCGGGACTGCTCGAGACCCAGTACTTC
TRBV7-2	TRBJ2-7	.	.	CASSAQGGREQYF	TGTGCCAGCAGCGCCCAGGGGGGGAGAGAGCAGTACTTC
TRBV6-5	TRBJ2-3	.	.	CASSYSFVLDTQYF	TGTGCCAGCAGTTACTCCTTCGTTTTAGATACGCAGTATTTT